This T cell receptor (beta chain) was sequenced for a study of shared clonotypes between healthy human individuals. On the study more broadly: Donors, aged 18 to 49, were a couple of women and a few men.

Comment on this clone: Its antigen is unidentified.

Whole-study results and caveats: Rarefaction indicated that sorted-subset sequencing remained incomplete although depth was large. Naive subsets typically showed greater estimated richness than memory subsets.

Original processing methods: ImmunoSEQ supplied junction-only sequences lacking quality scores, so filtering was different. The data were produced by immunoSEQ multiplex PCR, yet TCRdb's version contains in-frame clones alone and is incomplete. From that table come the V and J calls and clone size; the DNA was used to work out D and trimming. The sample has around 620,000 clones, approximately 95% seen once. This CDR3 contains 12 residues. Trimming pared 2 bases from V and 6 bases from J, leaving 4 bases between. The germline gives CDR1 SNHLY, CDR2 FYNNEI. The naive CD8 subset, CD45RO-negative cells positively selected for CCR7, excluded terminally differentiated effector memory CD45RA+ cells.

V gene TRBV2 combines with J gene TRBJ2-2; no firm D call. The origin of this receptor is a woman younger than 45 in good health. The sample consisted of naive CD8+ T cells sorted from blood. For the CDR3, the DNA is TGTGCCAGCAGTGAAATCCCCGGGGAGCTGTTTTTT. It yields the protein CASSEIPGELFF.